This T cell receptor (beta chain) was retrieved from a study of sequential checkpoint blockade in melanoma. Looking at the study overall: After both sequences, patients received maintenance nivolumab.

Treatment described: randomized to nivolumab then ipilimumab (arm A) or the reverse (arm B). None of the patients previously received DNA-damaging chemotherapy. Trimming at V came to 4 bases and at J to 3 bases, leaving 3 bases not matched to a gene. CDR3 length: 13 amino acids. Germline CDR1 and CDR2: SGHDT and YYEEEE. Repertoires were generated with immunoSEQ multiplex PCR, while TCRdb's copy carries only in-frame clones and drops some. The sample has just over 15,000 clones, 77% seen once; the top ten hold roughly 31%. The gene calls are TRBV5-6 and TRBJ2-7; 8 positions match TRBD1. The specimen comprised CD8+ T cells sorted from blood (inferred from file names), sampled from a patient given nivolumab and ipilimumab in sequence. This clonotype was obtained from a human donor with melanoma. The CDR3 protein is CASSLGTGYEQYF. As DNA, the CDR3 is TGTGCCAGCAGCCTCGGGACAGGCTACGAGCAGTACTTC. Complete variable domain (other parts from reference TRBV5-6 and TRBJ2-7): DAGVTQSPTHLIKTRGQQVTLRCSPKSGHDTVSWYQQALGQGPQFIFQYYEEEERQRGNFPDRFSGHQFPNYSSELNVNALLLGDSALYLCASSLGTGYEQYFGPGTRLTVT.